A single T cell receptor beta chain is shown here with its context. Its target is not known. These data come from a study of CXCR3-negative and CXCR3-positive naive CD8 T cells. Study-level findings and limits: Unlike memory cells, which differed, naive CXCR3-negative and CXCR3-positive cells had similar TRBV-TRBJ usage. Naive subsets showed comparable surface CD5, and TCR interaction strength was also inferred from TRB CDR3 physicochemistry.

This CDR3 has 15 amino acids. The method, 5' RACE with UMI labels, was used to prepare the TRB cDNA libraries. TCRdb re-called the 5' RACE reads and shows each CDR3 protein once, DNA omitted. This sample's table has 150,000 or so distinct CDR3 sequences. CD45RO-CCR7+CD27+CD95- characterized naive CD8+ T cells. The origin of this receptor is a human donor in good health. Some clones in this sample may be carry-over from other donors' samples. This rearrangement joins TRBV12-3 or TRBV12-4 to TRBJ1-1; TCRdb's D call, TRBD1, is unchecked because there is no DNA. Source material: naive CXCR3- CD8+ T cells from blood. As for subset: CD45RO-CCR7+CD27+CD95- naive CD8+ T cells lacking CXCR3 (TNR3-). The CDR3 protein is CASSYGDRVNTEAFF.